The 32 T cell receptor beta chains presented below share a single source sample, sequenced in a study of Ad26.COV2.S vaccination and SARS-CoV-2 variants. As for treatment: approximately 18 received Ad26.COV2.S at low or high dose, single or two shots; 5 received placebo; per-sample allocation not given. On day 63 after the first injection, vaccine and placebo recipients gave samples. Clones were sequenced by immunoSEQ multiplex PCR, and TCRdb holds only the in-frame ones, with some missing. The sample includes fewer than 400,000 clones, around 90% of them seen just once. This specimen consisted of peripheral blood, obtained in a trial of Ad26.COV2.S vaccine versus placebo. These receptors were obtained from a person aged 18-65 years who received the Ad26.COV2.S COVID-19 vaccine or a placebo.

The V and J genes are TRBV6-5 and TRBJ1-2; unclear D gene. The CDR3 runs to 14 residues. Trimming took off 7 bases at V and 6 bases at J, with 18 bases between the two ends. Germline V gene sequence: CDR1 MNHEY, CDR2 SVGAGI. This CDR3 is CASKRKVGRDGYTF. The DNA for the CDR3 is TGTGCCAGCAAAAGGAAGGTTGGGCGTGATGGCTACACCTTC.

Concerning this clone itself: The junction differs from germline at one of its ends, possibly a read error. Other DNA sequences in this sample translate to the same CDR3. The chain is built from TRBV28 and TRBJ2-3, with D tentatively TRBD2 (7 bases). The germline V gene has CDR1 MDHEN and CDR2 SYDVKM. This CDR3 is 15 amino acids long. Here the CDR3 reads CASSFWGGRTDTQYF. Here the CDR3 DNA reads TGTGCCAGTAGTTTCTGGGGGGGGCGCACAGATACGCAGTATTTT.

The rearrangement uses TRBV6-2 or TRBV6-3 and TRBJ2-1; the D gene is possibly TRBD2 (6 bases). The CDR3 contains 15 residues. Germline lookup yields CDR1 MNHEY and CDR2 SVGEGT. V gave up 4 bases and J gave up 8 bases, with 18 bases separating them. CDR3 loop: CASSSGLRAMDEQFF. The CDR3 region has the DNA TGTGCCAGCAGTTCCGGACTAAGGGCGATGGATGAGCAGTTCTTC.

V and J are TRBV6-5 and TRBJ1-2, with D perhaps matching TRBD1 (6 bases). Germline assignment: CDR1 MNHEY and CDR2 SVGAGI. This CDR3 has 15 amino acids. Trimming left V 2 bases short and J 8 bases short, with 18 bases between. CDR3 nucleotide sequence: TGTGCCAGCAGTTACGAATCGACAGGAGCATTGGGCTACACCTTC. Protein product: CASSYESTGALGYTF.

This chain uses TRBV7-9 with TRBJ1-2; D is ambiguous. The CDR3 covers 17 residues. Per the germline V gene, CDR1 is SEHNR and CDR2 is FQNEAQ (reference sequence). The V and J ends lost 8 bases and 1 base respectively, with 23 bases between them. CDR3 protein: CASQPAPPQVINYGYTF. CDR3 DNA sequence: TGTGCCAGCCAGCCTGCACCCCCCCAGGTAATTAACTATGGCTACACCTTC.

The V and J genes are TRBV2 and TRBJ2-7; tentatively, D is TRBD2 (5 bases). The CDR3 loop spans 14 amino acids. Trimming stripped 6 bases from V and 2 bases from J, with 14 bases between. Germline-derived CDR1 and CDR2 are SNHLY and FYNNEI. CDR3 in amino acids: CASSRGRVAYEQYF. The CDR3 DNA reads as TGTGCCAGCAGCCGAGGGCGGGTAGCCTACGAGCAGTACTTC.

This chain uses TRBV2 with TRBJ1-3; possible D gene TRBD1, 6 bases. The V end was cut by 3 bases, the J end by 0 bases, with 9 bases between. CDR1 SNHLY and CDR2 FYNNEI come from the germline V gene. The CDR3 sequence is 15 residues long. The CDR3 sequence: CASSDTGRSGNTIYF. CDR3 nucleotide sequence: TGTGCCAGCAGTGACACAGGGCGCTCTGGAAACACCATATATTTT.

V gene TRBV3-1 (or the pseudogene TRBV3-2) combines with J gene TRBJ1-1, with D tentatively TRBD1 (5 bases). The CDR3 contains 15 residues. The germline V gene has CDR1 LGHDT and CDR2 YNNKEL (reference sequence). The V gene lost 1 base and the J gene lost 0 bases, with 9 bases spanning the gap. This CDR3 reads CASSQAQAVNTEAFF. Here the CDR3 DNA reads TGTGCCAGCAGCCAAGCACAGGCAGTGAACACTGAAGCTTTCTTT.

The chain uses TRBV18 and TRBJ2-1, with unresolved D. This CDR3 contains 13 residues. Germline V CDR1 and CDR2: KGHSH, LQKENI. V lost 3 bases and J 7 bases, leaving 10 bases between the germline ends. CDR3 nucleotides: TGTGCCAGCTCACCCCGTGGGTCGAATGAGCAGTTCTTC. It specifies CASSPRGSNEQFF.

The genes are TRBV11-2 and TRBJ2-1; TRBD1 agrees at 9 bases. Germline V gene sequence: CDR1 SGHAT, CDR2 FQNNGV. The trim removed 4 bases at V and 0 bases at J, leaving 13 bases unmatched. The CDR3 consists of 19 residues. In DNA, the CDR3 is TGTGCCAGCAGCTCCTGGACAGGGGCCAGGCCACCCTCCTACAATGAGCAGTTCTTC. Translating it yields CASSSWTGARPPSYNEQFF.

The genes are TRBV6-5 and TRBJ1-1; the D gene is possibly TRBD1 (6 bases). V dropped 6 bases and J dropped 5 bases, with 7 bases sitting between them. The CDR3 totals 11 residues. Germline V gene data show CDR1 as MNHEY and CDR2 as SVGAGI. CDR3 bases: TGTGCCAGCAGAGACAGGACTGAAGCTTTCTTT. This encodes CASRDRTEAFF.

The chain employs TRBV7-2 and TRBJ2-3; D is undetermined. Trimming cost V 0 bases and J 4 bases, with 11 bases left between them. CDR1 and CDR2 from the germline V gene are SGHTA and FQGNSA. The CDR3 runs to 15 residues. This CDR3 reads CASSLANWGSDTQYF. The CDR3 nucleotides are TGTGCCAGCAGCTTAGCGAATTGGGGTTCAGATACGCAGTATTTT.

This sequence joins TRBV3-1 (or the pseudogene TRBV3-2) and TRBJ1-3, with D perhaps matching TRBD1 (5 bases). Germline loops: CDR1 LGHDT, CDR2 YNNKEL (reference sequence). The CDR3 contains 17 residues. Trimming pared 9 bases from V and 1 base from J, leaving 22 bases between. The CDR3 spells CASTLTSGVSSGNTIYF. The CDR3, as DNA: TGTGCCAGTACGTTGACGTCGGGGGTTTCTTCTGGAAACACCATATATTTT.

The V call is TRBV27, the J call TRBJ1-1, with 8 bases matching TRBD1. Germline CDR1 MNHEY, CDR2 SMNVEV (reference sequence). The CDR3 extends over 11 amino acids. V lost 8 bases to trimming and J lost 10 bases; unmatched junction nucleotides: 6. CDR3 region: CASSRTGRAFF. The CDR3 bases are TGTGCCAGCTCCAGGACAGGGCGAGCTTTCTTT.

The CDR3 sequence is CASSLVKTGGGTEAFF. The CDR3 DNA sequence: TGCGCCAGCAGCCTAGTTAAGACAGGGGGCGGCACTGAAGCTTTCTTT. The rearrangement uses TRBV4-3 and TRBJ1-1, with TRBD1 matching over 10 bases. CDR3 length equals 16 residues. Germline V gene sequence: CDR1 LGHNA, CDR2 YSLEER. With V trimmed by 4 bases and J by 4 bases, 9 bases remained unmatched.

The chain employs TRBV5-6 and TRBJ1-2; perhaps TRBD1 as D (6 bases). This CDR3 comprises 14 residues. Between the trimmed V and J ends, which lost 3 bases and 4 bases, there was a span of 13 bases. Germline V gene lookup returns CDR1 SGHDT and CDR2 YYEEEE. In nucleotides, the CDR3 is TGTGCCAGCAGCTGGTCACAGGGAATCTATGGCTACACCTTC. This encodes CASSWSQGIYGYTF.

This clone showed up just once. The J gene is TRBJ2-1, the V gene TRBV9; TRBD1 matches at 8 bases. In germline, CDR1 is SGDLS, CDR2 YYNGEE. Trimming at V came to 4 bases and at J to 10 bases, leaving 13 bases not matched to a gene. This CDR3 spans 15 amino acids. In nucleotides, the CDR3 is TGTGCCAGCAGCCCCCCGACAGGGGCGGAAGAGGAGCAGTTCTTC. Translation: CASSPPTGAEEEQFF.

This clone occurred once. V usage is TRBV12-5 and J usage is TRBJ1-2; no firm D call. The CDR3 covers 13 residues. V lost 8 bases and J 5 bases, leaving 15 bases between the germline ends. Looked up from germline, CDR1 is LGHNT and CDR2 is FRNRAP. DNA for the CDR3: TGTGCTAGTCCAAACGAGGGTTATTATGGCTACACCTTC. As protein: CASPNEGYYGYTF.

V and J are TRBV4-1 and TRBJ2-1; 8 bases fit TRBD1. The CDR3 covers 17 residues. Germline V lookup: CDR1 MGHRA, CDR2 YSYEKL. The junction had 13 bases not matched to a gene; V was cut back by 5 bases and J by 4 bases. CDR3 region: CASSIQTGAIQYNEQFF. Here the CDR3 DNA reads TGCGCCAGCAGCATCCAGACAGGGGCAATACAATACAATGAGCAGTTCTTC.

The chain carries TRBV5-1 and TRBJ2-3, with D possibly TRBD2 on 7 matching bases. This CDR3 is built from 14 residues. Trimming removed 0 bases at V and 4 bases at J, with 9 bases between. Germline assignment: CDR1 SGHRS and CDR2 YFSETQ. CDR3 bases: TGCGCCAGCAGCTTGGAGGGGGGGCCAGATACGCAGTATTTT. This encodes CASSLEGGPDTQYF. The entire variable domain, with the rest obtained from reference TRBV5-1 and TRBJ2-3, is as follows: KAGVTQTPRYLIKTRGQQVTLSCSPISGHRSVSWYQQTPGQGLQFLFEYFSETQRNKGNFPGRFSGRQFSNSRSEMNVSTLELGDSALYLCASSLEGGPDTQYFGPGTRLTVL.

The rearrangement joins TRBV9 to TRBJ1-4; maybe TRBD1 (5 bases). Germline CDR1 SGDLS, CDR2 YYNGEE. This CDR3 spans 12 amino acids. The V and J ends lost 7 bases and 8 bases respectively, with 12 bases between them. As DNA, the CDR3 is TGTGCCAGCGGTGGGGGTGGGGAAAAACTGTTTTTT. Translating gives CASGGGGEKLFF. The variable domain in full, with the rest retrieved from reference TRBV9 and TRBJ1-4, is DSGVTQTPKHLITATGQRVTLRCSPRSGDLSVYWYQQSLDQGLQFLIQYYNGEERAKGNILERFSAQQFPDLHSELNLSSLELGDSALYFCASGGGGEKLFFGSGTQLSVL.

The genes are TRBV5-6 and TRBJ2-2; no clear D. V was shortened by 3 bases and J by 3 bases, with 18 bases between the two germline ends. The CDR3 spans 17 residues. Germline CDR1 SGHDT, CDR2 YYEEEE. The CDR3 DNA reads TGTGCCAGCAGCTACCTTGACCGAGAATATTACACCGGGGAGCTGTTTTTT. This encodes CASSYLDREYYTGELFF. The complete variable domain, with remaining parts taken from reference TRBV5-6 and TRBJ2-2, reads DAGVTQSPTHLIKTRGQQVTLRCSPKSGHDTVSWYQQALGQGPQFIFQYYEEEERQRGNFPDRFSGHQFPNYSSELNVNALLLGDSALYLCASSYLDREYYTGELFFGEGSRLTVL.

The CDR3 DNA reads TGTGCCAGCAGCCAAGAGGACGGACAGACGACTTACGAGCAGTACGTC. Encoded protein: CASSQEDGQTTYEQYV. The genes are TRBV3-1 (or the pseudogene TRBV3-2) and TRBJ2-7; TRBD1 might be the D (6 bases). V was clipped by 0 bases and J by 4 bases, with 16 bases between them. Germline CDR1 is LGHDT and CDR2 is YNNKEL (reference sequence). CDR3 length: 16 amino acids.

V usage is TRBV25-1 and J usage is TRBJ2-1, with a possible D match to TRBD1 (5 bases). V lost 2 bases, J lost 5 bases, and 22 bases lay in between. Germline V gene lookup returns CDR1 MGHDK and CDR2 SYGVNS. The CDR3 is made up of 18 amino acids. The CDR3 region has the DNA TGTGCCAGCAGTGAACGATTCGTCAGGGCTTCTTCTGACAATGAGCAGTTCTTC. Translation gives CASSERFVRASSDNEQFF.

V usage is TRBV28 and J usage is TRBJ1-5; D possibly corresponds to TRBD1 (6 bases). Germline values: CDR1 MDHEN, CDR2 SYDVKM. V lost 8 bases and J lost 6, with 17 bases in between. CDR3 size: 14 residues. The CDR3: CASGQQGLGQPQHF. DNA of the CDR3: TGTGCCAGCGGCCAACAGGGCTTGGGTCAGCCCCAGCATTTT. Complete variable domain (other parts from reference TRBV28 and TRBJ1-5): DVKVTQSSRYLVKRTGEKVFLECVQDMDHENMFWYRQDPGLGLRLIYFSYDVKMKEKGDIPEGYSVSREKKERFSLILESASTNQTSMYLCASGQQGLGQPQHFGDGTRLSIL.

The CDR3 protein is CASSLGSGNSPNEKLFF. CDR3 bases: TGTGCCAGCAGCTTGGGTTCGGGGAATTCGCCTAATGAAAAACTGTTTTTT. The chain recombines TRBV5-6 with TRBJ1-4; D is uncertain. The V end was cut by 0 bases, the J end by 3 bases, with 15 bases between. From germline, CDR1 is SGHDT and CDR2 YYEEEE. The CDR3 runs 17 residues.

The chain couples TRBV25-1 to TRBJ2-3; D is possibly TRBD1 (6 bases). The germline V and J ends were trimmed by 4 bases and 5 bases, with 10 bases remaining between them. Germline lookup yields CDR1 MGHDK and CDR2 SYGVNS. The CDR3 is 13 amino acids. CDR3 region: CASSVFRGDTQYF. The DNA for the CDR3 is TGTGCCAGCAGTGTCTTCAGGGGAGATACGCAGTATTTT.

CDR3 sequence reads: CASSGAGNQPQHF. The CDR3 nucleotides read TGTGCCAGCTCAGGGGCGGGCAATCAGCCCCAGCATTTT. The chain links TRBV7-2 to TRBJ1-5, with D perhaps TRBD1 (6 bases). CDR3 size: 13 residues. Per the germline V gene, CDR1 is SGHTA and CDR2 is FQGNSA. V lost 8 bases and J 2 bases, leaving 10 bases between the germline ends.

The rearrangement joins TRBV12-3 or TRBV12-4 to TRBJ2-7; D not resolved. The V end was cut by 1 base, the J end by 6 bases, with 7 bases between. The CDR3 is made up of 12 amino acids. The CDR3 here is CASSLGRTEQYF. CDR3 DNA: TGTGCCAGCAGTTTAGGCAGGACCGAGCAGTACTTC.

The J gene is TRBJ1-5, the V gene TRBV10-3; the D gene is possibly TRBD1 (6 bases). V lost 2 bases and J lost 4, with 9 bases in between. Germline lookup yields CDR1 ENHRY and CDR2 SYGVKD. There are 14 residues in the CDR3. DNA of the CDR3: TGTGCCATCAGTGAGCTACAGGGAAATCAGCCCCAGCATTTT. It codes for CAISELQGNQPQHF.

The V gene is TRBV7-2, the J gene TRBJ1-2; tentatively, D is TRBD1 (5 bases). CDR1 and CDR2 (germline): SGHTA, FQGNSA. The V end was cut by 5 bases, the J end by 1 base, with 17 bases between. This CDR3 comprises 16 residues. CDR3 region: CASSQDLGDFNYGYTF. DNA of the CDR3: TGTGCCAGCAGCCAAGATCTGGGGGACTTTAACTATGGCTACACCTTC.

This chain uses TRBV23-1 with TRBJ2-6, with D possibly being TRBD1 (6 bases). TRBV23-1 is sorted into the ORF group, with uncertain function. CDR3 length: 14 residues. The V end lost 6 bases, the J end lost 3 bases, and 9 bases lay between the germline ends. DNA for the CDR3: TGCGCCAGCAGCCAGGGGCTTGGGGCCAACGTCCTGACTTTC. Translated, it gives CASSQGLGANVLTF.